These 30 T cell receptor beta chains were all obtained from the same sample, sequenced in a study of blood T cell repertoires in COVID-19. Produced via immunoSEQ multiplex PCR; TCRdb's table is partial and in-frame only. The sample consists of fewer than 55,000 clones, 86% of them appearing once. What was sequenced was peripheral blood. All receptors derive from a woman aged 60-70 years with acute or convalescent COVID-19.

The chain uses TRBV3-1 (or the pseudogene TRBV3-2) and TRBJ1-6; D possibly corresponds to TRBD1 (5 bases). Trimming left V 3 bases short and J 12 bases short, with 9 bases between. The CDR3 runs to 12 residues. CDR1 LGHDT and CDR2 YNNKEL come from the germline V gene (reference sequence). Here the CDR3 reads CASSHRRGPLHF. CDR3 nucleotides: TGTGCCAGCAGCCATCGTAGGGGACCCCTCCACTTT.

CDR3 sequence: CAWNYGGGNYGYTF. The CDR3 DNA sequence: TGTGCCTGGAATTATGGGGGCGGGAACTATGGCTACACCTTC. The V and J genes are TRBV30 and TRBJ1-2; TRBD1 might be the D (6 bases). CDR3 length: 14 residues. Per germline, CDR1 GTSNPN and CDR2 SVGIG (reference sequence). Trimming shortened V by 4 bases and J by 2 bases, and 14 bases separated the two germline ends.

The J gene is TRBJ1-3, the V gene TRBV19; D is perhaps TRBD1 (6 bases). V was cut by 5 bases and J by 0 bases, with 20 bases left in between. CDR3 size: 18 residues. Per germline, CDR1 LNHDA and CDR2 SQIVND (reference sequence). This CDR3 reads CASSSTGRGQYSGNTIYF. CDR3 sequence (DNA): TGTGCCAGTAGTTCCACGGGGAGAGGACAGTACTCTGGAAACACCATATATTTT.

V and J are TRBV6-5 and TRBJ1-2, with a tentative D call TRBD1 (5 bases). V gave up 5 bases and J gave up 5 bases, with 6 bases separating them. The CDR3 length is 11 residues. Germline CDR1 and CDR2: MNHEY and SVGAGI. The CDR3 loop reads CASSRQYGYTF. The CDR3 DNA follows: TGTGCCAGCAGTCGACAGTATGGCTACACCTTC.

A few counts support this clone. This chain connects TRBV6-1 to TRBJ1-2; D uncertain. Germline loops: CDR1 MNHNS, CDR2 SASEGT. The CDR3 contains 15 residues. V lost 0 bases to trimming and J lost 0 bases, with 8 bases between them. In nucleotides, the CDR3 is TGTGCCAGCAGTGAAGCCCAGGCAGCTAACTATGGCTACACCTTC. It specifies CASSEAQAANYGYTF.

J is TRBJ1-1 and V is TRBV14; 8 nucleotides agree with TRBD1. Unmatched junction bases numbered 10, after V lost 5 bases and J lost 5 bases. The CDR3 contains 15 residues. CDR1 is SGHDN and CDR2 is FVKESK in the germline V gene. In nucleotides, the CDR3 is TGTGCCAGCAGCGCAAGACAGGGGAGATATACTGAAGCTTTCTTT. Translation gives CASSARQGRYTEAFF. Drawing the rest from reference TRBV14 and TRBJ1-1, the complete variable domain is EAGVTQFPSHSVIEKGQTVTLRCDPISGHDNLYWYRRVMGKEIKFLLHFVKESKQDESGMPNNRFLAERTGGTYSTLKVQPAELEDSGVYFCASSARQGRYTEAFFGQGTRLTVV.

The chain recombines TRBV9 with TRBJ2-5, with 10 bases identical to TRBD2. The CDR3 has 14 residues. Germline loops: CDR1 SGDLS, CDR2 YYNGEE. J lost 5 bases, V lost 0 bases, and 1 base had no gene match. CDR3 DNA: TGTGCCAGCAGCGTAGGGACTAGCGGTGAGACCCAGTACTTC. This translates into CASSVGTSGETQYF.

This chain joins TRBV4-1 and TRBJ2-1; unclear D gene. The germline gives CDR1 MGHRA, CDR2 YSYEKL. CDR3 size: 13 residues. V lost 2 bases, J lost 6 bases, and 8 bases lay in between. In DNA form, the CDR3 reads TGCGCCAGCAGCCAATCCTCTAGCAATGAGCAGTTCTTC. Translating gives CASSQSSSNEQFF.

On this clone itself: This CDR3 is also generated by other DNA sequences in the sample. The chain has TRBV9 and TRBJ1-3; D is unresolved. Germline CDR1 SGDLS, CDR2 YYNGEE. The length of the CDR3 is 15 residues. V was pared by 0 bases and J by 1 base, with 8 bases between. The CDR3 is CASSVGGVSGNTIYF. CDR3 coding DNA: TGTGCCAGCAGCGTAGGAGGAGTTTCTGGAAACACCATATATTTT. The variable domain in full, completed from reference TRBV9 and TRBJ1-3, reads DSGVTQTPKHLITATGQRVTLRCSPRSGDLSVYWYQQSLDQGLQFLIQYYNGEERAKGNILERFSAQQFPDLHSELNLSSLELGDSALYFCASSVGGVSGNTIYFGEGSWLTVV.

This clone was detected only once. The gene calls are TRBV24-1 and TRBJ1-2, with D possibly matching TRBD1 (5 bases). Germline CDR1 reads KGHDR; CDR2 reads SFDVKD. This CDR3 spans 13 amino acids. Trimming cost V 10 bases and J 4 bases, with 15 bases left between them. The CDR3 nucleotides read TGTGCCACTTCCCAGGGTAACGCCTATGGCTACACCTTC. As protein: CATSQGNAYGYTF.

CDR3 sequence: CASSIETGNQPQHF. CDR3 coding DNA: TGTGCCAGTAGTATAGAGACGGGAAATCAGCCCCAGCATTTT. The chain employs TRBV19 and TRBJ1-5; D is ambiguous. The CDR3 extends over 14 amino acids. V lost 0 bases and J lost 4, with 7 bases in between. Looked up from germline, CDR1 is LNHDA and CDR2 is SQIVND (reference sequence).

The chain joins TRBV4-2 to TRBJ1-2; no definite D call. The CDR3 is 15 residues long. Trimming cost V 0 bases and J 2 bases, with 10 bases left between them. In germline, CDR1 is LGHNA, CDR2 YNFKEQ. In nucleotides, the CDR3 is TGTGCCAGCAGCCAAGATCTGAGCCTGAACTATGGCTACACCTTC. Translating it yields CASSQDLSLNYGYTF.

The chain is built from TRBV5-5 and TRBJ2-7; tentative D call: TRBD2 (6 bases). The ends were cut back, 4 bases at V and 7 bases at J, with 15 bases in the middle. The CDR3 runs to 13 residues. Looked up from germline, CDR1 is SGHKS and CDR2 is YYEKEE (reference sequence). The CDR3 reads CASSPWDRGEQYF. The DNA for the CDR3 is TGTGCCAGCAGCCCCTGGGACCGGGGGGAGCAGTACTTC.

The chain has TRBV7-8 and TRBJ2-5; D is unclear. Germline CDR1 is SGHVS and CDR2 is FQNEAQ. V lost 3 bases and J 2 bases, leaving 10 bases between the germline ends. The CDR3 has 14 residues. The CDR3 protein is CASSFQSKQETQYF. CDR3 nucleotides: TGTGCCAGCAGCTTCCAAAGCAAACAAGAGACCCAGTACTTC.

By share, this clone counts as medium-sized. The CDR3 spells CASSEEGTSGSLRNEQFF. The CDR3 DNA reads TGTGCCAGCAGTGAAGAGGGGACTAGCGGGAGCCTACGGAATGAGCAGTTCTTC. The rearrangement links TRBV6-1 to TRBJ2-1; 14 positions agree with TRBD2. The germline gives CDR1 MNHNS, CDR2 SASEGT. V lost 1 base, J lost 7 bases, and 9 bases stayed unmatched. The CDR3 loop spans 18 amino acids.

The V and J genes are TRBV7-9 and TRBJ2-1; TRBD1 matches 9 bases. Per germline, CDR1 SEHNR and CDR2 FQNEAQ (reference sequence). V lost 5 bases and J lost 7; bases outside the gene matches: 9. The CDR3 is 15 residues long. This CDR3 is CASSPLGQGKNEQFF. Here the CDR3 DNA reads TGTGCCAGCAGCCCCTTAGGACAGGGGAAAAATGAGCAGTTCTTC.

This clone was recorded a few times. The chain combines TRBV7-2 with TRBJ2-5, with 8 bases aligning to TRBD2. V shed 5 bases and J 4 bases; nucleotides not matched to a gene: 12. Germline V gene lookup returns CDR1 SGHTA and CDR2 FQGNSA. The CDR3 covers 16 residues. Here the CDR3 reads CASSPIGRGAGETQYF. CDR3 nucleotides: TGTGCCAGCAGCCCCATCGGGCGGGGGGCAGGAGAGACCCAGTACTTC.

This clone was counted once. The chain couples TRBV7-3 to TRBJ2-2; TRBD2 aligns across 7 bases. Unmatched junction bases numbered 13, after V lost 5 bases and J lost 4 bases. This CDR3 spans 17 amino acids. Germline lookup yields CDR1 SGHTA and CDR2 FQGTGA. This CDR3 reads CASSPQGPGLLTGELFF. DNA for the CDR3: TGTGCCAGCAGCCCTCAGGGACCGGGACTACTCACCGGGGAGCTGTTTTTT.

The V gene is TRBV5-6, the J gene TRBJ1-2; no clear D. Between the trimmed V and J ends, which lost 2 bases and 2 bases, there was a span of 10 bases. CDR3 length: 14 amino acids. The germline gives CDR1 SGHDT, CDR2 YYEEEE. In DNA form, the CDR3 reads TGTGCCAGCAGCTTTTACGGGGAAAACTATGGCTACACCTTC. Protein sequence: CASSFYGENYGYTF.

CDR3 loop: CASSSAWTGTSGSLTYEQYF. Here the CDR3 DNA reads TGCGCCAGCAGCTCGGCCTGGACCGGGACTAGCGGGAGTCTAACCTACGAGCAGTACTTC. The chain employs TRBV5-1 and TRBJ2-7; 14 nucleotides agree with TRBD2. The CDR3 runs to 20 residues. Germline CDR1 is SGHRS and CDR2 is YFSETQ. Trimming took 3 bases from V and 2 from J; bases not matched to a gene: 16.

The J gene is TRBJ2-2, the V gene TRBV18, with 7 bases that match TRBD2. The ends lost 2 bases at V and 3 bases at J; junction bases unmatched: 3. This CDR3 is built from 15 residues. CDR1 and CDR2 from the germline V gene are KGHSH and LQKENI. CDR3 nucleotides: TGTGCCAGCTCACCAACGGGAGGAGACACCGGGGAGCTGTTTTTT. The encoded protein is CASSPTGGDTGELFF.

This clone was seen a handful of times. The chain couples TRBV27 to TRBJ1-1; 7 positions agree with TRBD1. V shed 5 bases and J 5 bases; nucleotides not matched to a gene: 11. CDR1 MNHEY and CDR2 SMNVEV come from the germline V gene (reference sequence). The CDR3 is made up of 15 amino acids. CDR3 loop: CASSRKPGGSTEAFF. The CDR3 DNA reads as TGTGCCAGCAGTCGGAAACCAGGGGGTAGTACTGAAGCTTTCTTT.

The CDR3 bases are TGTGCCAGCAGTCAAACAGGGATCTCTGGGGCCAACGTCCTGACTTTC. This encodes CASSQTGISGANVLTF. The chain uses TRBV27 and TRBJ2-6; a possible D gene is TRBD1 (6 bases). The CDR3 is 16 residues long. V was pared by 5 bases and J by 0 bases, with 11 bases between. Per germline, CDR1 MNHEY and CDR2 SMNVEV (reference sequence).

The chain couples TRBV6-5 to TRBJ2-1; TRBD1 matches 8 bases. Germline CDR1 and CDR2: MNHEY and SVGAGI. The ends lost 0 bases at V and 4 bases at J; junction bases unmatched: 2. The CDR3 has 15 amino acids. The CDR3 DNA reads as TGTGCCAGCAGTTACTCGGGGGACAGGTACAATGAGCAGTTCTTC. It yields the protein CASSYSGDRYNEQFF.

This clone appeared a single time. As DNA, the CDR3 is TGTGCCACCAGCGTCCAGGGAAACGAGCAGTACTTC. It encodes CATSVQGNEQYF. The chain links TRBV15 to TRBJ2-7; tentative D call: TRBD1 (5 bases). The germline gives CDR1 LNHNV, CDR2 YYDKDF (reference sequence). V lost 5 bases and J 5 bases, leaving 10 bases between the germline ends. This CDR3 spans 12 amino acids.

The chain combines TRBV19 with TRBJ1-6; maybe TRBD1 (6 bases). The CDR3 runs to 16 residues. V was shortened by 7 bases and J by 14 bases, with 27 bases between the two germline ends. Germline-derived CDR1 and CDR2 are LNHDA and SQIVND (reference sequence). CDR3 bases: TGTGCCAGTAAGGCAGGGGCATCTGGAGACCGATTCACCCTCCACTTT. Its protein product is CASKAGASGDRFTLHF.

In its sample, this clone was seen a few times. This chain connects TRBV14 to TRBJ1-2; D gene unclear. CDR1 and CDR2 from the germline V gene are SGHDN and FVKESK. Trimming removed 2 bases from V and 7 bases from J, with 11 bases in between. The CDR3 is 13 residues long. The CDR3 region has the DNA TGTGCCAGCAGCCAAAAACGGGGATCTGGCTACACCTTC. Translation gives CASSQKRGSGYTF. Together with reference TRBV14 and TRBJ1-2, the CDR3 gives the full variable domain: EAGVTQFPSHSVIEKGQTVTLRCDPISGHDNLYWYRRVMGKEIKFLLHFVKESKQDESGMPNNRFLAERTGGTYSTLKVQPAELEDSGVYFCASSQKRGSGYTFGSGTRLTVV.

The CDR3 loop is CAWSPTYRGTEAFF. The CDR3 nucleotides read TGTGCCTGGAGTCCGACGTACAGGGGAACTGAAGCTTTCTTT. The V call is TRBV30, the J call TRBJ1-1, with TRBD1 identical over 7 bases. The CDR3 spans 14 residues. Trimming removed 2 bases from V and 5 bases from J; junction bases left unmatched: 8. The germline CDR1 and CDR2 sequences are GTSNPN and SVGIG (reference sequence).

The chain links TRBV19 to TRBJ1-2; a possible D gene is TRBD1 (5 bases). The ends were cut back, 1 base at V and 6 bases at J, with 9 bases in the middle. The CDR3 sequence is 13 residues long. CDR1 is LNHDA and CDR2 is SQIVND in the germline V gene (reference sequence). For the CDR3, the DNA is TGTGCCAGTAGTATAGCGGTCAGGGATGGCTACACCTTC. Its translation: CASSIAVRDGYTF.

The J gene is TRBJ1-1, the V gene TRBV19; D perhaps matches TRBD1 (6 bases). This CDR3 region has 16 residues. Germline-derived CDR1 and CDR2 are LNHDA and SQIVND (reference sequence). Deletions cut 5 bases from V and 4 bases from J, with 20 bases between. CDR3 loop: CASSFFSRGTSTEAFF. The CDR3 region has the DNA TGTGCCAGTAGTTTCTTTAGTAGGGGGACGAGCACTGAAGCTTTCTTT.